The 20 T cell receptor beta chains given below trace back to one sample, sequenced in a study of cytomegalovirus exposure and HLA in healthy donors. Sequencing was performed with immunoSEQ multiplex PCR; in TCRdb, only in-frame clones are kept and a portion is missing. Counted here are fewer than 90,000 clones, 80% to 85% occurring once; the ten biggest clones make up 9% to 14%. The sequenced sample was PBMCs. These receptors originate from a woman between 18 and 29 years old in good health and CMV-seropositive.

This chain joins TRBV7-8 and TRBJ1-4; 9 nucleotides align to TRBD1. After removal of 6 bases from V and 8 bases from J, the junction contained 10 bases not matched to a gene. Germline V gene sequence: CDR1 SGHVS, CDR2 FQNEAQ. The CDR3 runs to 15 residues. As DNA, the CDR3 is TGTGCCAGCAGAGTGTTCGGGACAGGGACAGAAAAACTGTTTTTT. Its translation: CASRVFGTGTEKLFF.

This rearrangement joins TRBV6-5 to TRBJ1-1, with no clear D. The CDR3 contains 13 residues. V lost 7 bases, J lost 0 bases, and 9 bases lay in between. CDR1 and CDR2 (germline): MNHEY, SVGAGI. DNA for the CDR3: TGTGCCAGCAAGAGGTTCATGAACACTGAAGCTTTCTTT. It encodes CASKRFMNTEAFF.

This chain joins TRBV5-1 and TRBJ1-6; D not certain. V shed 0 bases and J shed 7 bases, with 11 bases lying between them. CDR3 length: 15 amino acids. Germline V gives CDR1 SGHRS, CDR2 YFSETQ. In DNA, the CDR3 is TGCGCCAGCAGCTTGGTGCTCCGAGGCAATTCACCCCTCCACTTT. It yields the protein CASSLVLRGNSPLHF.

The chain recombines TRBV5-1 with TRBJ2-7; D call uncertain. The CDR3 totals 12 residues. The V end lost 7 bases, the J end lost 7 bases, and 15 bases lay between the germline ends. Germline lookup yields CDR1 SGHRS and CDR2 YFSETQ. CDR3 protein: CASADTLREQYF. CDR3 DNA: TGCGCCAGCGCCGACACCCTCCGTGAGCAGTACTTC.

The V and J genes are TRBV6-1 and TRBJ1-6; D gene uncertain. The CDR3 consists of 18 residues. Deletions cut 1 base from V and 0 bases from J, with 13 bases between. CDR1 is MNHNS and CDR2 is SASEGT in the germline V gene. CDR3 coding DNA: TGTGCCAGCAGTGAAGGGATGACGGGAAGCTCCTATAATTCACCCCTCCACTTT. Amino acid sequence: CASSEGMTGSSYNSPLHF.

DNA for the CDR3: TGTGCCAGCAGCGACAAAGGGCAGGGGGCGGTTAACGGCGGGGAGCTGTTTTTT. It codes for CASSDKGQGAVNGGELFF. The chain has TRBV9 and TRBJ2-2, with TRBD1 matching over 8 bases. This CDR3 has 18 residues. Germline V lookup: CDR1 SGDLS, CDR2 YYNGEE. V lost 3 bases to trimming and J lost 7 bases; unmatched junction nucleotides: 17.

The V call is TRBV27, the J call TRBJ2-3, with TRBD2 matching over 9 bases. There are 18 residues in the CDR3. Germline CDR1 and CDR2: MNHEY and SMNVEV (reference sequence). V dropped 3 bases and J dropped 0; count of bases not matched to a gene: 10. The CDR3 region has the DNA TGTGCCAGCAGTTTTTACTGGAGCGGGGGGTCTAGCACAGATACGCAGTATTTT. Translating gives CASSFYWSGGSSTDTQYF.

This clone showed up just a few times. The CDR3: CASSPPGQYETQYF. The CDR3 DNA reads as TGTGCCAGCTCACCACCGGGACAGTATGAGACCCAGTACTTC. This chain uses TRBV18 with TRBJ2-5, with 7 bases lining up with TRBD1. CDR1 and CDR2 (germline): KGHSH, LQKENI. The CDR3 spans 14 residues. The trim removed 0 bases at V and 5 bases at J, leaving 3 bases unmatched.

The chain couples TRBV10-3 to TRBJ2-1; 16 nucleotides match TRBD2. The ends lost 8 bases at V and 8 bases at J; junction bases unmatched: 6. The CDR3 length is 15 residues. The germline CDR1 and CDR2 sequences are ENHRY and SYGVKD. CDR3 sequence reads: CAIGGLAGGLDEQFF. The CDR3 DNA sequence: TGTGCCATCGGGGGACTAGCGGGGGGGCTCGATGAGCAGTTCTTC.

The chain carries TRBV5-6 and TRBJ1-2; TRBD1 is a possible D gene (6 bases). V lost 2 bases, J lost 4 bases, and 15 bases lay in between. The germline CDR1 and CDR2 sequences are SGHDT and YYEEEE. The CDR3 is 15 amino acids. The CDR3 DNA follows: TGTGCCAGCAGCTTTGGAACCGGGACAACCTATGGCTACACCTTC. As protein: CASSFGTGTTYGYTF.

This clone was seen more than once but under ten times. The chain joins TRBV11-2 to TRBJ1-3, with 11 nucleotides matching TRBD1. This CDR3 has 15 residues. Germline CDR1 reads SGHAT; CDR2 reads FQNNGV. The J segment lost 5 bases and the V segment lost 5 bases, leaving 5 bases of the junction unmatched. The CDR3 region is CASSQGTGGRNTIYF. DNA of the CDR3: TGTGCCAGCAGCCAAGGGACAGGGGGTAGAAACACCATATATTTT.

The chain is built from TRBV7-2 and TRBJ1-5; D gene uncertain. Trimming stripped 5 bases from V and 3 bases from J, with 8 bases between. This CDR3 contains 13 residues. Looked up from germline, CDR1 is SGHTA and CDR2 is FQGNSA. The CDR3 sequence is CASSLPYNQPQHF. The DNA of the CDR3 is TGTGCCAGCAGCCTCCCGTACAATCAGCCCCAGCATTTT.

This rearrangement joins TRBV5-1 to TRBJ1-6, with D uncertain. CDR1 and CDR2 (germline): SGHRS, YFSETQ. The CDR3 spans 16 residues. Trimming took off 0 bases at V and 2 bases at J, with 9 bases between the two ends. The CDR3 protein is CASSLAPVTYNSPLHF. The CDR3 nucleotides read TGCGCCAGCAGCTTGGCCCCTGTTACCTATAATTCACCCCTCCACTTT.

V usage is TRBV7-6 and J usage is TRBJ2-2, with TRBD2 matching over 12 bases. Germline loops: CDR1 SGHVS, CDR2 FNYEAQ. V gave up 0 bases and J gave up 1 base; unmatched junction bases: 0. The CDR3 is made up of 17 amino acids. CDR3 nucleotide sequence: TGTGCCAGCAGCTTAGCGACTAGCGGGGGGAACACCGGGGAGCTGTTTTTT. Protein product: CASSLATSGGNTGELFF.

To note about this clone: The same CDR3 is also encoded by other DNA sequences in this sample. The CDR3 DNA reads TGTGCCAGCAGCTCCGGCGGCTCTGGAAACACCATATATTTT. This sequence encodes CASSSGGSGNTIYF. V usage is TRBV6-5 and J usage is TRBJ1-3; D call uncertain. In germline, CDR1 is MNHEY, CDR2 SVGAGI. This CDR3 comprises 14 residues. V gave up 6 bases and J gave up 0 bases, with 9 bases separating them.

This chain connects TRBV28 to TRBJ2-5, with 8 bases aligning to TRBD2. Germline values: CDR1 MDHEN, CDR2 SYDVKM. V lost 7 bases, J lost 4 bases, and 8 bases stayed unmatched. CDR3 length: 14 residues. CDR3 bases: TGTGCCAGCACCCAACCCCGGGAGGGAGAGACCCAGTACTTC. This gives the protein CASTQPREGETQYF.

This chain uses TRBV7-6 with TRBJ2-7, with 10 nucleotides matching TRBD1. J was trimmed by 6 bases and V by 3 bases; bases with no gene match: 5. CDR3 length equals 14 residues. Germline lookup yields CDR1 SGHVS and CDR2 FNYEAQ. The DNA of the CDR3 is TGTGCCAGCAGCTTGACCCGGACAGGGGGCGAGCAGTACTTC. Translating it yields CASSLTRTGGEQYF.

V and J are TRBV29-1 and TRBJ2-4; unclear D gene. The CDR3 sequence is 12 residues long. Trimming cost V 3 bases and J 0 bases, with 3 bases left between them. Germline CDR1 is SQVTM and CDR2 is ANQGSEA. CDR3 in amino acids: CSVDLAKNIQYF. As DNA, the CDR3 is TGCAGCGTTGATCTAGCCAAAAACATTCAGTACTTC.

The chain uses TRBV7-2 and TRBJ1-5; D unresolved. CDR1 is SGHTA and CDR2 is FQGNSA in the germline V gene. V shed 1 base and J shed 3 bases, with 16 bases lying between them. The CDR3 has 17 residues. The CDR3 DNA reads TGTGCCAGCAGCTTAGTATCCAACTCAGGCACCAATCAGCCCCAGCATTTT. This encodes CASSLVSNSGTNQPQHF.

This clone was counted only a few times. The CDR3 spells CASSQRQGDQPQHF. DNA for the CDR3: TGTGCCAGCTCTCAACGACAGGGTGATCAGCCCCAGCATTTT. The chain couples TRBV18 to TRBJ1-5, with 7 bases identical to TRBD1. This CDR3 is 14 amino acids long. V shed 6 bases and J 5 bases; nucleotides not matched to a gene: 7. Per germline, CDR1 KGHSH and CDR2 LQKENI.